The 8 T cell receptor beta chains reported below all come from one sample, sequenced in a study of blood T cell repertoires in COVID-19. The data were produced by immunoSEQ multiplex PCR, yet TCRdb's version contains in-frame clones alone and is incomplete. The repertoire includes about 99,000 clones, about four fifths of them detected once, and roughly a quarter sits in the top ten. Sequencing was carried out using peripheral blood. The source is a man aged 55-75 years with acute or convalescent COVID-19.

This chain connects TRBV7-9 to TRBJ1-1; D is perhaps TRBD1 (6 bases). The CDR3 loop spans 16 amino acids. Trimming removed 5 bases at V and 0 bases at J, with 16 bases between. CDR1 and CDR2 (germline): SEHNR, FQNEAQ (reference sequence). CDR3: CASSDTSGTLNTEAFF. Written as DNA, the CDR3 is TGTGCCAGCAGCGATACTTCCGGGACACTGAACACTGAAGCTTTCTTT.

This rearrangement joins TRBV6-2 or TRBV6-3 to TRBJ2-2; 9 bases are a match to TRBD2. Trimming cost V 0 bases and J 0 bases; bases outside gene matches: 2. This CDR3 is built from 17 residues. CDR1 is MNHEY and CDR2 is SVGEGT in the germline V gene. CDR3 loop: CASSYSSGSANTGELFF. The CDR3 DNA sequence: TGTGCCAGCAGTTACTCTAGCGGGAGTGCGAACACCGGGGAGCTGTTTTTT.

The chain joins TRBV28 to TRBJ1-5; tentatively, D is TRBD1 (6 bases). The germline gives CDR1 MDHEN, CDR2 SYDVKM. CDR3 length: 16 amino acids. The ends were cut back, 6 bases at V and 4 bases at J, with 19 bases in the middle. DNA for the CDR3: TGTGCCAGCAGCTCCCCAGGGGTCTTAGGAAATCAGCCCCAGCATTTT. It specifies CASSSPGVLGNQPQHF. Drawing the rest from reference TRBV28 and TRBJ1-5, the complete variable domain is DVKVTQSSRYLVKRTGEKVFLECVQDMDHENMFWYRQDPGLGLRLIYFSYDVKMKEKGDIPEGYSVSREKKERFSLILESASTNQTSMYLCASSSPGVLGNQPQHFGDGTRLSIL.

The V call is TRBV28, the J call TRBJ2-2, with a possible D match to TRBD2 (6 bases). CDR3 length: 17 residues. Germline values: CDR1 MDHEN, CDR2 SYDVKM. V gave up 6 bases and J gave up 1 base, with 18 bases separating them. DNA of the CDR3: TGTGCCAGCAGCTCCCCGGGAGACGGGCGGAACACCGGGGAGCTGTTTTTT. The encoded protein is CASSSPGDGRNTGELFF. The whole variable domain, filled in from reference TRBV28 and TRBJ2-2, reads DVKVTQSSRYLVKRTGEKVFLECVQDMDHENMFWYRQDPGLGLRLIYFSYDVKMKEKGDIPEGYSVSREKKERFSLILESASTNQTSMYLCASSSPGDGRNTGELFFGEGSRLTVL.

This chain connects TRBV4-1 to TRBJ1-1, with 9 bases matching TRBD1. Germline values: CDR1 MGHRA, CDR2 YSYEKL. With V trimmed by 3 bases and J by 9 bases, 14 bases remained unmatched. The CDR3 runs 16 residues. The CDR3 sequence: CASSQDQYRGRVKAFF. The CDR3, as DNA: TGCGCCAGCAGCCAGGACCAATACAGGGGGCGGGTGAAAGCTTTCTTT.

This clone was observed a handful of times. This chain uses TRBV11-2 with TRBJ1-3, with D hard to call. Germline assignment: CDR1 SGHAT and CDR2 FQNNGV. This CDR3 has 17 residues. V was shortened by 6 bases and J by 2 bases, with 20 bases between the two germline ends. CDR3 bases: TGTGCCAGCAGTCCCAACCGCCGGGAGCGGACTGGAAACACCATATATTTT. Its translation is CASSPNRRERTGNTIYF.

The chain is built from TRBV6-6 and TRBJ2-7, with a weak D call TRBD1 (6 bases). This CDR3 contains 15 residues. Trimming removed 5 bases at V and 3 bases at J, with 17 bases between. Per the germline V gene, CDR1 is MNHNY and CDR2 is SVGAGI (reference sequence). CDR3 amino acids: CASSAGTPTFYEQYV. For the CDR3, the DNA is TGTGCCAGCAGTGCCGGGACACCTACTTTCTACGAGCAGTACGTC.

CDR3 nucleotides: TGTGCCAGCAGCTTAGACAGGGAAAACATTCAGTACTTC. Protein: CASSLDRENIQYF. The chain joins TRBV7-6 to TRBJ2-4, with D perhaps matching TRBD1 (6 bases). CDR3 length: 13 amino acids. CDR1 SGHVS and CDR2 FNYEAQ come from the germline V gene. V was cut by 1 base and J by 5 bases, with 6 bases left in between.